This entry is about one T cell receptor (beta chain). Its antigen remains unidentified. These data originate in a study of T cell repertoires in cytomegalovirus infection. In the study overall: The study used recently identified HLA-C-restricted and well-studied HLA-B-restricted CMV epitopes. Both CMV infection and a matching HLA type were indicated by public TCR beta signatures. Findings and caveats of the study: Summed frequency of public TCR beta families distinguished CMV carriers with the relevant HLA. In two of eight donors, the top clonotype was HLA-C-restricted CMV-specific.

Trimming cost V 1 base and J 7 bases, with 15 bases left between them. The germline V gene has CDR1 SGDLS and CDR2 YYNGEE. CDR3 length: 15 residues. TCRdb recomputed calls from the reads with MiXCR, one row per CDR3 protein. The sample includes about 700,000 distinct CDR3 sequences, around 31% seen only once; the top ten take 15% to 20%. The receptor was derived from a human donor in good health (CMV status not recorded). Some clones in this sample may be carry-over from other donors' samples. Sample: cultured PBMCs, taken from culture after CMV antigen stimulation. The chain uses TRBV9 and TRBJ2-1, with D maybe TRBD1 (6 bases). The DNA for the CDR3 is TGTGCCAGCAGCGTACTAGGGGGTCAGATAAATGAGCAGTTCTTC. This encodes CASSVLGGQINEQFF.